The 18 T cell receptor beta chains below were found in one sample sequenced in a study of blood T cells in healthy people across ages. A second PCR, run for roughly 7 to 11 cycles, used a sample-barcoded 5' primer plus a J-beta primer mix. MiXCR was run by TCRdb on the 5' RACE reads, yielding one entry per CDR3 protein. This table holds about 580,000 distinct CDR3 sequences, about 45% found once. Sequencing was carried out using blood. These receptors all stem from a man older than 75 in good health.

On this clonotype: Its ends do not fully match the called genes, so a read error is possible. CDR3 nucleotide sequence: TGTGCCCGCAGTTACGGGACTAGCGGGAGGAGAGGGGAGACCCAGTACTTC. Translated, it gives CARSYGTSGRRGETQYF. The V and J genes are TRBV6-6 and TRBJ2-5; 15 bases are a match to TRBD2. The CDR3 loop spans 17 amino acids. The V gene's germline CDR1 is MNHNY and CDR2 SVGAGI (reference sequence).

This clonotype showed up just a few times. The CDR3 nucleotides are TGCGCCAGCAGCTTGGGGTCAGGGGACCACTACGAGCAGTACTTC. Its translation: CASSLGSGDHYEQYF. This sequence joins TRBV5-1 and TRBJ2-7; tentatively, D is TRBD1 (6 bases). The CDR3 has 15 residues. Looked up from germline, CDR1 is SGHRS and CDR2 is YFSETQ. V lost 0 bases and J 3 bases, leaving 13 bases between the germline ends.

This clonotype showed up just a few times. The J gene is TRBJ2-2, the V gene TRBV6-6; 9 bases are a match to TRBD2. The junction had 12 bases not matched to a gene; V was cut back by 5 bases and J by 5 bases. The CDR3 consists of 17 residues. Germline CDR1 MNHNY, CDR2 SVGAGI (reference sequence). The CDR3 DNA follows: TGTGCCAGCAGTCCAAGGATGTCGGCGGGAGGGACCGGGGAGCTGTTTTTT. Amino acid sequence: CASSPRMSAGGTGELFF.

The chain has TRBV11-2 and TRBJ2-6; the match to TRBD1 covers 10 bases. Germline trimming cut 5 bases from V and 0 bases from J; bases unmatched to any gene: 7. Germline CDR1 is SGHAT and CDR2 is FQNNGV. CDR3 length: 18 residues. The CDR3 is CASSGDRGHSSGANVLTF. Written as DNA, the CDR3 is TGTGCCAGCAGCGGAGACAGGGGGCATAGCTCTGGGGCCAACGTCCTGACTTTC.

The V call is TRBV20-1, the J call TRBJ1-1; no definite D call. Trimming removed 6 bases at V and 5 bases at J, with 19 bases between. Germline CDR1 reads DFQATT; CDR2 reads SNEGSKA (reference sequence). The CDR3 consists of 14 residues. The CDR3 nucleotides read TGCAGTGCCCAGACCGGCTATCGACGAACTGAAGCTTTCTTT. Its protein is CSAQTGYRRTEAFF.

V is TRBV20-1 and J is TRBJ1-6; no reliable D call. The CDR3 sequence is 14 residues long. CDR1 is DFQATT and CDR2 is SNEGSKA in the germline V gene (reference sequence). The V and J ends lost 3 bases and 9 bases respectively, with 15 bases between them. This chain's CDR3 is CSASRVPLRSPLHF. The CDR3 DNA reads TGCAGTGCTAGTCGGGTTCCCTTGCGTTCACCCCTCCACTTT.

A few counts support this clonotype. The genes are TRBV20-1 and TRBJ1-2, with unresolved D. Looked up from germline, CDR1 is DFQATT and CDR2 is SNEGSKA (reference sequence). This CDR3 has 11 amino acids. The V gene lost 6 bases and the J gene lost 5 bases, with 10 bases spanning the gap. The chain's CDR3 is CSAGLVYGYTF. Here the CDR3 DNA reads TGCAGTGCCGGACTCGTTTATGGCTACACCTTC.

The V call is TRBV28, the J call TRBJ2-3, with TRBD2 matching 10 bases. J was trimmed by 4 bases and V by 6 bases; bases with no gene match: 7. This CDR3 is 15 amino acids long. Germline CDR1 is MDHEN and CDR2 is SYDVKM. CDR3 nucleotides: TGTGCCAGCAGATTGAGCGGGAGGGGGGCAGATACGCAGTATTTT. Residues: CASRLSGRGADTQYF.

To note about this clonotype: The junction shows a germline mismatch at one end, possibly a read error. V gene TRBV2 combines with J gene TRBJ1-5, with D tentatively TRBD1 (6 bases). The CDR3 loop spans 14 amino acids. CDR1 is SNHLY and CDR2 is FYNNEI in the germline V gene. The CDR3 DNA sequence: TGTGCCAGCAGTGGCGGGGGGGACAATCAGCCCAAGCATTTT. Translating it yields CASSGGGDNQPKHF.

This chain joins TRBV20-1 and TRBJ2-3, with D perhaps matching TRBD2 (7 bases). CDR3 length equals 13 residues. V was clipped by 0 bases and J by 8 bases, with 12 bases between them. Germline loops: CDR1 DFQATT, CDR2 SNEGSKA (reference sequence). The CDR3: CSARDGGAGTQYF. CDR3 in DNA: TGCAGTGCTAGAGATGGGGGGGCGGGTACGCAGTATTTT.

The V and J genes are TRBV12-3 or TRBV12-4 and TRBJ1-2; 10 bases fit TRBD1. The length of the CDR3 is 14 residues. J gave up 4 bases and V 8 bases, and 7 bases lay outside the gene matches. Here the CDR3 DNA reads TGTGCCAGCTGGCGACAGGGGGCTGGCTATGGCTACACCTTC. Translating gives CASWRQGAGYGYTF.

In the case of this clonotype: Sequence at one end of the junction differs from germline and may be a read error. CDR3 bases: TGTGCCAGCAGTTCCTGGGACAGGGAGGGCACTGAGGCTTTCTTT. This encodes CASSSWDREGTEAFF. The rearrangement links TRBV28 to TRBJ1-1; 9 nucleotides line up with TRBD1. The CDR3 has 15 amino acids. CDR1 is MDHEN and CDR2 is SYDVKM in the germline V gene.

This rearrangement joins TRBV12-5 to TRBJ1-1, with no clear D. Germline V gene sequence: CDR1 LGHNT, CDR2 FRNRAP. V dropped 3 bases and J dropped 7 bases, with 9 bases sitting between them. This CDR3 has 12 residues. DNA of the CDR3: TGTGCTAGTGGTTTTGGTACATATGAAGCTTTCTTT. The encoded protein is CASGFGTYEAFF.

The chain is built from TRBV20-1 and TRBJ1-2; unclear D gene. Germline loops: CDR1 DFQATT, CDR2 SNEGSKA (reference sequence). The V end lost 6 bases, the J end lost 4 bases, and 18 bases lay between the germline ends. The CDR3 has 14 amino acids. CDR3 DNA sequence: TGCAGTGCCAAAGCTGGGTTTTTGGTCTATGGCTACACCTTC. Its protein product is CSAKAGFLVYGYTF.

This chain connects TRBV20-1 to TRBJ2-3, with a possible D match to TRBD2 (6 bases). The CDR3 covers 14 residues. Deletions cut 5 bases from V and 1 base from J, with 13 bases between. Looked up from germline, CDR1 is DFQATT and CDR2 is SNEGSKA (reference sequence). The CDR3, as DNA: TGCAGTGCTGTGCCCGGGACTGGCACAGATACGCAGTATTTT. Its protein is CSAVPGTGTDTQYF.

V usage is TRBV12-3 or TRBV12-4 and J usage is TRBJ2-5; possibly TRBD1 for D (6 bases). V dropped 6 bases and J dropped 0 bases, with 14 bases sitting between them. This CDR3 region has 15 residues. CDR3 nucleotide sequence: TGTGCCAGCAGCGCTGACAGGCCGGACCAAGAGACCCAGTACTTC. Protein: CASSADRPDQETQYF.

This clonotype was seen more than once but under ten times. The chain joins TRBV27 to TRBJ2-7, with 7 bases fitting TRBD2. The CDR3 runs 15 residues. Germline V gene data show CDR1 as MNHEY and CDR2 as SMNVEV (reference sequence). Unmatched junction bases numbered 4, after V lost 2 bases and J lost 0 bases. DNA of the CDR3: TGTGCCAGCAGTTTAGCTAGCGGACTCTCCTACGAGCAGTACTTC. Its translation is CASSLASGLSYEQYF.

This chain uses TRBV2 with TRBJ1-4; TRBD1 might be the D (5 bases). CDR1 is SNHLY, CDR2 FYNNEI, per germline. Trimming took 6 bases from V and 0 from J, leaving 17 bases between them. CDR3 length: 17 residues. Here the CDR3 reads CASRIGTDRATNEKLFF. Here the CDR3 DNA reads TGTGCCAGCAGGATTGGGACGGACCGTGCAACTAATGAAAAACTGTTTTTT.